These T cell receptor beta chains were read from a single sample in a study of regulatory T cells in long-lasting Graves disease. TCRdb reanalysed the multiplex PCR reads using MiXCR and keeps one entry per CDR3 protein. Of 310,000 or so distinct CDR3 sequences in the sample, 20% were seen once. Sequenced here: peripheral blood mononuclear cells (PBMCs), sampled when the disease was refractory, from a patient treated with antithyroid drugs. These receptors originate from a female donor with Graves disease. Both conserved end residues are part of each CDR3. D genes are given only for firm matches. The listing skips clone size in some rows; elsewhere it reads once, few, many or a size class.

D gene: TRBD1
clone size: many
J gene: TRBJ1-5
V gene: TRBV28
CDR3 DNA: TGTGCCAGCAGAGTGGACAGGGTGGGCCATCAGCCCCAGCATTTT
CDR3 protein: CASRVDRVGHQPQHF

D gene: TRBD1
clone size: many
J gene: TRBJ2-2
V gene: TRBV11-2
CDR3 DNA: TGTGCCAGCAGGCAAAGGCGGGGACAGGGGGCATTGAACACCGGGGAGCTGTTTTTT
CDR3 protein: CASRQRRGQGALNTGELFF

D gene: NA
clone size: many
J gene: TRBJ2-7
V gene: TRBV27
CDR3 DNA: TGTGCCAGCAGTTTATCGGGTACCCCGGGACTCCACTACGAGCAGTACTTC
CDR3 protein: CASSLSGTPGLHYEQYF

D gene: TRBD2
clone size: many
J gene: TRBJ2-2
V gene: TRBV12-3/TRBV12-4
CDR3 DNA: TGTGCCAGCAGTTTACGCGGGAGTGTGATCGGGGAGCTGTTTTTT
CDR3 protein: CASSLRGSVIGELFF

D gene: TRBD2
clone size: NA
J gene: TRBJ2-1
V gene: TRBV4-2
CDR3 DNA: TGTGCCAGCAGCCCCTGGGGGGGTTCTTCCTACAATGAGCAGTTCTTC
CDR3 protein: CASSPWGGSSYNEQFF

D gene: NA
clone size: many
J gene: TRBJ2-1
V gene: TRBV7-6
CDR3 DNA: TGTGCCAGCAGCTTAGGTCAATACGAGGAGCAGTTCTTC
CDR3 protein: CASSLGQYEEQFF

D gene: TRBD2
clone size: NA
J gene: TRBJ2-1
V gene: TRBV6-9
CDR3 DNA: TGTGCCAGCAGTTCGACTAGCGGGGGGTACTTC
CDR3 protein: CASSSTSGGYF

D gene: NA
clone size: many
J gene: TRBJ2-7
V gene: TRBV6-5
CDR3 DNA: TGTGCCAGCAGTTATACCCTTTCGTCTAGCGCGAAATACGAGCAGTACTTC
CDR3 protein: CASSYTLSSSAKYEQYF

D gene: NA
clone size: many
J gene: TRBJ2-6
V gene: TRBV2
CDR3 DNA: TGTGCCAGCAGCGGGGGGACAGCTAGTCCTGGGGCCAACGTCCTGACTTTC
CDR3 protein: CASSGGTASPGANVLTF

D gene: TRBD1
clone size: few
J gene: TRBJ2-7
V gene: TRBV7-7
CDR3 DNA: TGTGCTAGCAGCCGGGACAGGGGTACCCGGCAGTACTTC
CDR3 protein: CASSRDRGTRQYF

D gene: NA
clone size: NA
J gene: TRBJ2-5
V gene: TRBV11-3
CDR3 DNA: TGTGCCAGCAGCTCCAGAGGGGGGGCCGGGACCCAGTACTTC
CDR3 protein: CASSSRGGAGTQYF

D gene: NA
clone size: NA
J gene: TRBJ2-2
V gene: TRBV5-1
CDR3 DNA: TGCGCCAGCGGTCTAGCGAGGAACACCGGGGAGCTGTTTTTT
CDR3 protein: CASGLARNTGELFF

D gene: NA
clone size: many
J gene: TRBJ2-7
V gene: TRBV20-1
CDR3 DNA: TGCAGTGCTAGGCGCCGGGACTCCTATCCCTACGAGCAGTACTTC
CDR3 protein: CSARRRDSYPYEQYF

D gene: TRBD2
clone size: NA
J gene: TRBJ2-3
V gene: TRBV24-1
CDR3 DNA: TGTGCCACCAGTGATCCGGGACTAGCGGGGGTAGATACGCAGTATTTT
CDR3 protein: CATSDPGLAGVDTQYF

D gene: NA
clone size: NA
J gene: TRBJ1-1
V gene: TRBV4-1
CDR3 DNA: TGCGCCAGCAGCCAAGGGAGCTTCGCAGGGATGGCTTTCTTT
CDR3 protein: CASSQGSFAGMAFF

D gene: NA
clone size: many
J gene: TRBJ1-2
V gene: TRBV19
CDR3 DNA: TGTGCCAGTGATCACCGGGCCAGAGGGAACTATGGCTACACCTTC
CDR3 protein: CASDHRARGNYGYTF

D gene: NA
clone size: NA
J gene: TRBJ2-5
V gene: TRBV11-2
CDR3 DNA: TGTGCCAGCAGCTCCCGAAAGACGGGAGAGACCCAGTACTTC
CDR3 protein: CASSSRKTGETQYF

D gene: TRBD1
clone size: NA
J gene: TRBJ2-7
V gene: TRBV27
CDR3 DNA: TGTGCCAGCAGTAGAGACAGGGGAAACGAGCAGTACTTC
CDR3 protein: CASSRDRGNEQYF

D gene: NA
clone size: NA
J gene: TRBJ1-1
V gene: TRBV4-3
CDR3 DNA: TGCGCCAGCAGCCAAGATAGTGTCCAGCCGAGGATGAACACTGAAGCTTTCTTT
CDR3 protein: CASSQDSVQPRMNTEAFF

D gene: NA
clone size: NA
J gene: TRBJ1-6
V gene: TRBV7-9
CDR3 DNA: TGTGCCAGCAGCTTAGCGATAGGCCGATTTAATCCACCCCTCCACTTT
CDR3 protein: CASSLAIGRFNPPLHF

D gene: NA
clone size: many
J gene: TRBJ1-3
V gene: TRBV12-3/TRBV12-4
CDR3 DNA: TGTGCCAGCATATGGGGAAACACCATATATTTT
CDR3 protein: CASIWGNTIYF

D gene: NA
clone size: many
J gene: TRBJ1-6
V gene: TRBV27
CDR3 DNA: TGTGCCAGCAGTTTTCGGCTGGAGAATTCACCCCTCCACTTT
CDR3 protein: CASSFRLENSPLHF

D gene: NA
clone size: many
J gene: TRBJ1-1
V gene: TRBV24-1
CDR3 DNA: TGTGCCACCAGTGACCCAAACTCGGGCTCAGAAGCTTTCTTT
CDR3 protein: CATSDPNSGSEAFF

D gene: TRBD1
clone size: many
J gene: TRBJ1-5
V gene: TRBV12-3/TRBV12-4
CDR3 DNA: TGTGCCAGCAGTCCACCGGGGACAGGGACGATTGGGAATCAGCCCCAGCATTTT
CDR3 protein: CASSPPGTGTIGNQPQHF

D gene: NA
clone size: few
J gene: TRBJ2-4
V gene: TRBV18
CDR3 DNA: TGTGCCAGCTCACCACCGAATTCCGGGACAACCAAAAACATTCAGTACTTC
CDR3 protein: CASSPPNSGTTKNIQYF

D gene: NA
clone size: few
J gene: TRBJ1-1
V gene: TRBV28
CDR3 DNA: TGTGCCAGCAGCTTAGCGCAGGGGACTGAAGCTTTCTTT
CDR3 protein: CASSLAQGTEAFF

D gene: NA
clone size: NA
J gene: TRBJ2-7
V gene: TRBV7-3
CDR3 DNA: TGTGCCAGCAGCCCAACGGCCCTACCAACCTACGAGCAGTACTTC
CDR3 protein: CASSPTALPTYEQYF

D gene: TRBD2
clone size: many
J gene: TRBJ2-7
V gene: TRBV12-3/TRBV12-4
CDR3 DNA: TGTGCCACCATGGGGAGCGGGGGGCCCTACGAGCAGTACTTC
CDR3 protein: CATMGSGGPYEQYF

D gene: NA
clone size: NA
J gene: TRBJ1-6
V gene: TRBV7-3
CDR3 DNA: TGTGCCAGCAGCTTTGGCCGCCATAACAGACCCAAGATTGGTCCCCTCCACTTT
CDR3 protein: CASSFGRHNRPKIGPLHF

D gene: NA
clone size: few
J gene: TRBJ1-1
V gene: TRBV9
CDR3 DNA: TGTGCCAGCAGCGCCTACCTAGGGCCCACTGAAGCTTTCTTT
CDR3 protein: CASSAYLGPTEAFF

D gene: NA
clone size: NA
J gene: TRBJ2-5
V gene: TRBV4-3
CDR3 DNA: TGCGCCAGCAGCCAAGAAGCACAGGGAGAGACCCAGTACTTC
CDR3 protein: CASSQEAQGETQYF

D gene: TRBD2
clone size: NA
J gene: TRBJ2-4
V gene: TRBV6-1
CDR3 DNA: TGTGCCAGCAGTGAGGGACTAGCCGGGCTAGCCAAAAACATTCAGTACTTC
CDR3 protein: CASSEGLAGLAKNIQYF

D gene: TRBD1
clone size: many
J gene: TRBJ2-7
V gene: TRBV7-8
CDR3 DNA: TGTGCCAGCAGCTCCTTCTTGACAGGGTCCGAGCAGTACTTC
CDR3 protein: CASSSFLTGSEQYF